These T cell receptor beta chains were read from a single sample in a study of glioma-infiltrating T cells. Using its own MiXCR run on the multiplex PCR reads, TCRdb lists one record per CDR3 protein. The sample contains approximately 40,000 distinct CDR3 sequences, about 20% of which appear only once. Sequenced input: glioma tissue, nonneoplastic brain tissue, or PBMCs (not recorded which). The receptors were gathered from a human donor with low-grade glioma or glioblastoma, undergoing nonglioma brain surgery, or in good health (not recorded which). The conserved cysteine and the conserved F or W are not part of the CDR3 here.

V gene	J gene	CDR3 protein
TRBV16	TRBJ2-1	ASSQMGTSYNEQF
TRBV12-3/TRBV12-4	TRBJ2-3	ASSFLGYTDTQY
TRBV3-1	TRBJ2-5	ASSQDATGETQY
TRBV7-2	TRBJ2-5	ASSPSMGTAEETQY
TRBV6-2/TRBV6-3	TRBJ2-1	ASSYSVPAGGYSYNEQF
TRBV20-1	TRBJ2-7	SARLAGAYEQY
TRBV4-1	TRBJ2-1	ASSQTSGGFNEQF
TRBV19	TRBJ2-2	ASSRTGELF
TRBV24-1	TRBJ2-2	ATQNGPNTGELF
TRBV2	TRBJ2-1	ASSLSVESEQF
TRBV5-1	TRBJ1-5	ASSLGPGSPNQPQH
TRBV12-5	TRBJ1-5	ASRQEDQPQH
TRBV7-3	TRBJ1-3	ASSLDRGNTIY
TRBV12-3/TRBV12-4	TRBJ2-1	ASSNPPGGEQF